Presented here are 32 T cell receptor beta chains from one specimen sequenced in a study of blood T cell repertoires in COVID-19 (dated by TCRdb to the early 2020s). Libraries were constructed by the immunoSEQ multiplex PCR assay. TCRdb limited this immuneACCESS table to in-frame rearrangements with V and J called. A share of clones is missing; checked studies link under half to unresolved V genes, and the rest is unexplained. This sample lists fewer than 400,000 clones; about 86% were detected once. The ten largest clones take up approximately 9.3% of the sample. The sequenced sample consisted of PBMCs or T cells enriched from blood (not recorded which). These receptors all come from a woman between 50 and 59 years old who had recovered from COVID-19.

This chain uses TRBV7-8 with TRBJ2-1; 7 bases align to TRBD1. The germline V gene encodes CDR1 SGHVS and CDR2 FQNEAQ. The junction had 6 bases not matched to a gene; V was cut back by 2 bases and J by 2 bases. This CDR3 comprises 16 residues. CDR3 in amino acids: CASSLNRGFAYNEQFF. CDR3 coding DNA: TGTGCCAGCAGCTTAAACAGGGGTTTCGCCTACAATGAGCAGTTCTTC.

The rearrangement uses TRBV3-1 (or the pseudogene TRBV3-2) and TRBJ2-7; D is possibly TRBD1 (5 bases). The CDR3 contains 14 residues. CDR1 LGHDT and CDR2 YNNKEL come from the germline V gene (reference sequence). V lost 4 bases and J 3 bases, leaving 13 bases between the germline ends. The CDR3 DNA reads as TGTGCCAGCAGCCCCGACATGACAGACTACGAGCAGTACTTC. Protein sequence: CASSPDMTDYEQYF.

This sequence joins TRBV13 and TRBJ2-1; D not certain. The ends were cut back, 1 base at V and 6 bases at J, with 16 bases in the middle. CDR3 length: 16 amino acids. Per the germline V gene, CDR1 is PRHDT and CDR2 is FYEKMQ (reference sequence). The CDR3 loop reads CASSLASYLGLNEQFF. The CDR3 bases are TGTGCCAGCAGCTTAGCTTCCTATTTGGGCCTCAATGAGCAGTTCTTC.

This chain connects TRBV9 to TRBJ1-2; 8 bases fit TRBD1. The CDR3 consists of 15 residues. Trimming removed 3 bases from V and 3 bases from J; junction bases left unmatched: 7. CDR1 SGDLS and CDR2 YYNGEE come from the germline V gene. The CDR3 DNA reads as TGTGCCAGCAGCGCGAGACAGGGGATATACTATGGCTACACCTTC. The encoded protein is CASSARQGIYYGYTF.

The chain joins TRBV29-1 to TRBJ2-4, with a tentative D call TRBD1 (5 bases). The CDR3 runs 14 residues. Trimming took 1 base from V and 4 from J, leaving 11 bases between them. Germline-derived CDR1 and CDR2 are SQVTM and ANQGSEA. DNA of the CDR3: TGCAGCGTTGAAGGGACAAGCGAGAAAAACATTCAGTACTTC. Amino acid sequence: CSVEGTSEKNIQYF. Variable domain in full (rest from reference TRBV29-1 and TRBJ2-4): SAVISQKPSRDICQRGTSLTIQCQVDSQVTMMFWYRQQPGQSLTLIATANQGSEATYESGFVIDKFPISRPNLTFSTLTVSNMSPEDSSIYLCSVEGTSEKNIQYFGAGTRLSVL.

The V gene is TRBV6-5, the J gene TRBJ2-6; a weak D match, TRBD2 (6 bases). In germline, CDR1 is MNHEY, CDR2 SVGAGI. Trimming shortened V by 7 bases and J by 3 bases, and 13 bases separated the two germline ends. CDR3 length: 15 amino acids. The CDR3 reads CASTKGGVGANVLTF. For the CDR3, the DNA is TGTGCCAGCACCAAGGGCGGGGTTGGGGCCAACGTCCTGACTTTC.

Only a few counts were recorded for this clone. The chain is built from TRBV7-9 and TRBJ1-6, with D possibly TRBD1 on 5 matching bases. The CDR3 is 16 residues long. V was clipped by 0 bases and J by 6 bases, with 12 bases between them. CDR1 is SEHNR, CDR2 FQNEAQ, per germline (reference sequence). In DNA form, the CDR3 reads TGTGCCAGCAGCTTAGCGCGACAGACTTTTAATTCACCCCTCCACTTT. This translates into CASSLARQTFNSPLHF.

This clone was detected many times. Germline is not matched at one junction end, which may reflect a read error. This CDR3 is CATSRERGDRKNYGYTF. DNA for the CDR3: TGTGCCACCAGCCGAGAGAGAGGGGACAGAAAGAACTATGGCTACACCTTC. The chain has TRBV15 and TRBJ1-2, with 7 nucleotides matching TRBD1. Looked up from germline, CDR1 is LNHNV and CDR2 is YYDKDF (reference sequence). The CDR3 covers 17 residues. Based on the CDR3 plus reference TRBV15 and TRBJ1-2, the full variable domain is DAMVIQNPRYQVTQFGKPVTLSCSQTLNHNVMYWYQQKSSQAPKLLFHYYDKDFNNEADTPDNFQSRRPNTSFCFLDIRSPGLGDTAMYLCATSRERGDRKNYGYTFGSGTRLTVV.

Worth noting for this clone: This sample also contains other DNA sequences that code for the same CDR3. The CDR3 region is CASSLGQGYGYTF. The DNA of the CDR3 is TGTGCCAGCAGCCTGGGACAGGGTTATGGCTACACCTTC. The genes are TRBV28 and TRBJ1-2; 9 bases map to TRBD1. The CDR3 length is 13 residues. Trimming took 6 bases from V and 5 from J; bases not matched to a gene: 4. CDR1 and CDR2 from the germline V gene are MDHEN and SYDVKM.

This rearrangement joins TRBV5-6 to TRBJ2-5, with D perhaps TRBD1 (5 bases). V lost 3 bases and J 3 bases, leaving 12 bases between the germline ends. The CDR3 has 14 amino acids. The germline V gene encodes CDR1 SGHDT and CDR2 YYEEEE. The CDR3 DNA follows: TGTGCCAGCAGCTCGCAGGGTGGGGAAGAGACCCAGTACTTC. This gives the protein CASSSQGGEETQYF.

This sequence joins TRBV7-8 and TRBJ1-5, with D tentatively TRBD1 (5 bases). The CDR3 totals 16 residues. Germline V gene sequence: CDR1 SGHVS, CDR2 FQNEAQ. V lost 1 base and J 7 bases, leaving 17 bases between the germline ends. The DNA of the CDR3 is TGTGCCAGCAGCTTAGAGCCAGGGCTTGGTCTGCAGCCCCAGCATTTT. This translates into CASSLEPGLGLQPQHF. The full variable domain, its missing parts supplied by reference TRBV7-8 and TRBJ1-5, is GAGVSQSPRYKVAKRGQDVALRCDPISGHVSLFWYQQALGQGPEFLTYFQNEAQLDKSGLPSDRFFAERPEGSVSTLKIQRTQQEDSAVYLCASSLEPGLGLQPQHFGDGTRLSIL.

V is TRBV4-3 and J is TRBJ1-1; D possibly corresponds to TRBD1 (6 bases). CDR3 size: 16 residues. V was cut by 0 bases and J by 6 bases, with 17 bases left in between. The germline gives CDR1 LGHNA, CDR2 YSLEER. The CDR3 region has the DNA TGCGCCAGCAGCCAAGATCGATTGGGGGGGGCCGCTGAAGCTTTCTTT. Translated: CASSQDRLGGAAEAFF.

This clone was counted only a few times. The sample contains more than one DNA sequence encoding this CDR3. The rearrangement links TRBV30 to TRBJ1-1; TRBD1 might be the D (6 bases). V was shortened by 0 bases and J by 2 bases, with 7 bases between the two germline ends. CDR1 is GTSNPN and CDR2 is SVGIG in the germline V gene (reference sequence). This CDR3 has 13 residues. This chain's CDR3 is CAWSVQGNTEAFF. DNA of the CDR3: TGTGCCTGGAGTGTACAGGGTAACACTGAAGCTTTCTTT.

The chain couples TRBV11-2 to TRBJ2-7; possibly TRBD2 for D (7 bases). The CDR3 length is 15 residues. V was pared by 5 bases and J by 2 bases, with 16 bases between. Germline V gives CDR1 SGHAT, CDR2 FQNNGV. In nucleotides, the CDR3 is TGTGCCAGCAGCCCCGGGGGGCAAAAGACCTACGAGCAGTACTTC. This sequence encodes CASSPGGQKTYEQYF.

This clone was observed a few times. The rearrangement links TRBV20-1 to TRBJ1-2; 7 bases align to TRBD1. The trim removed 3 bases at V and 8 bases at J, leaving 12 bases unmatched. This CDR3 is built from 14 residues. The germline V gene has CDR1 DFQATT and CDR2 SNEGSKA (reference sequence). The CDR3 region is CSASVRQGVDGYTF. CDR3 sequence (DNA): TGCAGTGCTAGTGTGCGACAGGGTGTGGACGGCTACACCTTC.

The V gene is TRBV30, the J gene TRBJ2-7; D not certain. With 2 bases removed from V and 0 bases from J, the gap between germline ends came to 11 bases. This CDR3 contains 14 residues. Germline V gene sequence: CDR1 GTSNPN, CDR2 SVGIG (reference sequence). The chain's CDR3 is CAWSFLSYSYEQYF. The CDR3 bases are TGTGCCTGGAGTTTCCTTAGCTACTCCTACGAGCAGTACTTC. The full variable domain, completed using reference TRBV30 and TRBJ2-7, is SQTIHQWPATLVQPVGSPLSLECTVEGTSNPNLYWYRQAAGRGLQLLFYSVGIGQISSEVPQNLSASRPQDRQFILSSKKLLLSDSGFYLCAWSFLSYSYEQYFGPGTRLTVT.

This chain connects TRBV12-3 or TRBV12-4 to TRBJ2-7; TRBD1 agrees at 9 bases. The CDR3 runs 13 residues. V gave up 6 bases and J gave up 6 bases; unmatched junction bases: 6. CDR3 residues: CASRKQGAGEQYF. CDR3 coding DNA: TGTGCCAGCAGGAAACAGGGGGCGGGCGAGCAGTACTTC.

This chain uses TRBV19 with TRBJ2-2; 7 nucleotides align to TRBD1. Germline trimming cut 6 bases from V and 7 bases from J; bases unmatched to any gene: 8. Germline values: CDR1 LNHDA, CDR2 SQIVND (reference sequence). The CDR3 is 14 residues long. This chain's CDR3 is CASRETGQVGELFF. In DNA, the CDR3 is TGTGCCAGTAGGGAGACAGGGCAAGTCGGGGAGCTGTTTTTT.

The genes are TRBV9 and TRBJ1-2, with D tentatively TRBD1 (5 bases). The CDR3 has 15 residues. Deletions cut 4 bases from V and 2 bases from J, with 15 bases between. Germline loops: CDR1 SGDLS, CDR2 YYNGEE. The CDR3 DNA is TGTGCCAGCAGCCCCTTCATCTCAGGGAACTATGGCTACACCTTC. Protein: CASSPFISGNYGYTF.

This clone was observed a single time. In nucleotides, the CDR3 is TGTGCCAGCAGTTTGACAGGGGTTGGCTACACCTTC. Translating gives CASSLTGVGYTF. This rearrangement joins TRBV28 to TRBJ1-2, with TRBD1 matching 8 bases. The CDR3 contains 12 residues. The V gene end was trimmed by 3 bases and the J gene end by 7 bases; junction bases not matched to a gene: 1. Germline lookup yields CDR1 MDHEN and CDR2 SYDVKM.

V gene TRBV19 combines with J gene TRBJ1-2; D unclear. The CDR3 runs to 15 residues. Germline V gene sequence: CDR1 LNHDA, CDR2 SQIVND (reference sequence). The V gene lost 4 bases and the J gene lost 7 bases, with 19 bases spanning the gap. The CDR3 reads CASSNPYLTTGGYTF. The CDR3 nucleotides read TGTGCCAGTAGTAATCCGTACTTAACGACGGGTGGCTACACCTTC.

J is TRBJ1-1 and V is TRBV7-9; D might be TRBD1 (5 bases). The CDR3 extends over 14 amino acids. The germline V gene has CDR1 SEHNR and CDR2 FQNEAQ (reference sequence). Trimming took off 5 bases at V and 1 base at J, with 11 bases between the two ends. CDR3 sequence reads: CASSASTANTEAFF. The CDR3 coding sequence is TGTGCCAGCAGCGCCTCGACAGCGAACACTGAAGCTTTCTTT.

The DNA for the CDR3 is TGTGCCAGCTCACCACGGAGGGCTACTGAAGCTTTCTTT. Protein: CASSPRRATEAFF. The rearrangement links TRBV18 to TRBJ1-1; D unresolved. CDR3 length: 13 amino acids. Germline V lookup: CDR1 KGHSH, CDR2 LQKENI. V lost 1 base to trimming and J lost 5 bases, with 8 bases between them.

CDR3 sequence reads: CAWSPRLNYGYTF. The CDR3 DNA follows: TGTGCCTGGAGTCCTCGGTTAAACTATGGCTACACCTTC. V gene TRBV30 combines with J gene TRBJ1-2, with no clear D. This CDR3 region has 13 residues. Trimming pared 2 bases from V and 2 bases from J, leaving 9 bases between. The germline V gene has CDR1 GTSNPN and CDR2 SVGIG (reference sequence).

The V gene is TRBV7-6, the J gene TRBJ2-7, with TRBD2 as a possible D gene (5 bases). Trimming took off 1 base at V and 7 bases at J, with 11 bases between the two ends. The CDR3 has 13 residues. CDR1 SGHVS and CDR2 FNYEAQ come from the germline V gene. DNA of the CDR3: TGTGCCAGCAGCTTAGGGGGAGTGAGGGAGCAGTACTTC. Protein product: CASSLGGVREQYF.

The chain couples TRBV27 to TRBJ2-7; 7 nucleotides agree with TRBD2. The V gene's germline CDR1 is MNHEY and CDR2 SMNVEV (reference sequence). The V segment lost 2 bases and the J segment 4 bases; nucleotides outside the gene matches: 5. The CDR3 length is 14 residues. Here the CDR3 reads CASSLNGGIYEQYF. CDR3 in DNA: TGTGCCAGCAGTTTAAACGGGGGGATTTACGAGCAGTACTTC.

This chain joins TRBV25-1 and TRBJ2-7, with 7 bases lining up with TRBD1. The ends lost 3 bases at V and 6 bases at J; junction bases unmatched: 5. Germline values: CDR1 MGHDK, CDR2 SYGVNS. CDR3 length equals 13 residues. CDR3: CASSEGQIIEQYF. The CDR3 bases are TGTGCCAGCAGTGAGGGACAGATAATCGAGCAGTACTTC.

In its sample, this clone was seen a few times. This rearrangement joins TRBV7-9 to TRBJ1-1, with D hard to call. Trimming took off 1 base at V and 1 base at J, with 7 bases between the two ends. Germline assignment: CDR1 SEHNR and CDR2 FQNEAQ (reference sequence). The CDR3 has 14 amino acids. The CDR3 DNA reads as TGTGCCAGCAGCTTAGGATCAGGGAACACTGAAGCTTTCTTT. As protein: CASSLGSGNTEAFF.

The gene calls are TRBV9 and TRBJ1-1, with TRBD1 as a possible D gene (6 bases). The germline V gene encodes CDR1 SGDLS and CDR2 YYNGEE. The CDR3 runs 13 residues. V lost 4 bases to trimming and J lost 4 bases, with 11 bases between them. For the CDR3, the DNA is TGTGCCAGCAGCCGAATAGGGGGCACTGAAGCTTTCTTT. It specifies CASSRIGGTEAFF.

V and J are TRBV18 and TRBJ2-1; TRBD1 matches 8 bases. Germline CDR1 KGHSH, CDR2 LQKENI. The V segment lost 6 bases and the J segment 4 bases; nucleotides outside the gene matches: 14. The CDR3 totals 17 residues. CDR3 DNA sequence: TGTGCCAGCTCGCCCCCCGTCGGACAGGGAATATACAATGAGCAGTTCTTC. Translating it yields CASSPPVGQGIYNEQFF.

This clone has only a few counts. The rearrangement joins TRBV7-2 to TRBJ2-7; TRBD1 matches 10 bases. The CDR3 has 16 amino acids. Germline assignment: CDR1 SGHTA and CDR2 FQGNSA. V lost 0 bases and J lost 1; bases outside the gene matches: 3. The CDR3 sequence: CASSLAGTGASYEQYF. The CDR3 DNA sequence: TGTGCCAGCAGCTTAGCCGGGACAGGGGCTTCCTACGAGCAGTACTTC.

The chain joins TRBV10-3 to TRBJ1-6; D uncertain. Germline V CDR1 and CDR2: ENHRY, SYGVKD. V was cut by 3 bases and J by 0 bases, with 9 bases left in between. The CDR3 runs to 16 residues. The CDR3 coding sequence is TGTGCCATCAGTGAAAAGGAGAGCTCCTATAATTCACCCCTCCACTTT. The encoded protein is CAISEKESSYNSPLHF.